The following is a TCR beta chain sequence with its context. The data originate from a study of CD8+ T cells in alopecia areata. Following extraction, RNA underwent reverse transcription to cDNA, which served as the sequencing template. Profiled with immunoSEQ multiplex PCR; TCRdb holds only in-frame clones, not every one. The data hold 90,000 to 100,000 clones, with 50% to 75% observed a single time. V dropped 3 bases and J dropped 1; count of bases not matched to a gene: 2. The CDR3 runs 13 residues. Germline V gives CDR1 SQVTM, CDR2 ANQGSEA. The sample's treatment: oral pan-JAK inhibitor, 5-10 mg twice daily.

The TCR was taken from a human donor with alopecia areata. This rearrangement joins TRBV29-1 to TRBJ1-1; 7 bases fit TRBD1. The sequencing here drew on CD8+ T cells sorted from blood, taken at week 4, from a patient treated with tofacitinib. This CDR3 reads CSVDWDRNTEAFF. The CDR3 DNA is TGCAGCGTTGATTGGGACAGGAACACTGAAGCTTTCTTT.